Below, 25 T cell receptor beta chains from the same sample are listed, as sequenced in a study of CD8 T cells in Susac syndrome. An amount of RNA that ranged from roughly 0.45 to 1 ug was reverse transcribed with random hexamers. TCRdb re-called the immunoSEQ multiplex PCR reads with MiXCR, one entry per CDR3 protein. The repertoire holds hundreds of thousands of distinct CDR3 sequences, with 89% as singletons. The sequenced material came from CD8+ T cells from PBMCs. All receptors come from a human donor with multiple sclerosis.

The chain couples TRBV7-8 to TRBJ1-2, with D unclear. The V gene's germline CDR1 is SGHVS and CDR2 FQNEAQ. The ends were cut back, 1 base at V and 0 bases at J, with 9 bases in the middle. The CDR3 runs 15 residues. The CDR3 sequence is CASSLGVGANYGYTF. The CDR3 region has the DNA TGTGCCAGCAGCTTAGGGGTCGGAGCTAACTATGGCTACACCTTC.

The CDR3 region is CASSFVMNTEAFF. CDR3 DNA: TGTGCCAGCAGTTTCGTGATGAACACTGAAGCTTTCTTT. The rearrangement links TRBV28 to TRBJ1-1; D gene unclear. Trimming removed 3 bases at V and 0 bases at J, with 5 bases between. Germline V gene data show CDR1 as MDHEN and CDR2 as SYDVKM. The CDR3 runs 13 residues.

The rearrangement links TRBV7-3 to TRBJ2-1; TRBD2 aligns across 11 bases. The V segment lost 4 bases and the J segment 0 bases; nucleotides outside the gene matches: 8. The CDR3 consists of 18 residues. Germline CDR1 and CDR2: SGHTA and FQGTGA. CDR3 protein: CASSSGHSGGASYNEQFF. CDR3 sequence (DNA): TGTGCCAGCAGCTCGGGACATAGCGGGGGGGCCTCCTACAATGAGCAGTTCTTC.

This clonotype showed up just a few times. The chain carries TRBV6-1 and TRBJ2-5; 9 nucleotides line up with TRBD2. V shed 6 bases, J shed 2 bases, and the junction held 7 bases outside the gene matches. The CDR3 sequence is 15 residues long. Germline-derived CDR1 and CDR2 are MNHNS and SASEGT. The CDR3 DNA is TGTGCCAGCAGCGCCTTTAGCGGGGGTCAAGAGACCCAGTACTTC. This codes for CASSAFSGGQETQYF.

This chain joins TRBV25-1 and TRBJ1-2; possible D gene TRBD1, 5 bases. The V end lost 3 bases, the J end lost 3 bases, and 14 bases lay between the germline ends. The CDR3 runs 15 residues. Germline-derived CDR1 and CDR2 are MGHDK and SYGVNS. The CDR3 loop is CASSDVYDSYYGYTF. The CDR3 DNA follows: TGTGCCAGCAGTGATGTATATGACAGTTACTATGGCTACACCTTC.

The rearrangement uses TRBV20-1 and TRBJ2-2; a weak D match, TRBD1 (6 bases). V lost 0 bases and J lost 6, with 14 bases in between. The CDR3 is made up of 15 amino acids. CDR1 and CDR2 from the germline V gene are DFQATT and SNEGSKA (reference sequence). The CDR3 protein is CSARDHHRVPGELFF. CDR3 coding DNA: TGCAGTGCTAGAGACCATCACAGGGTGCCCGGGGAGCTGTTTTTT.

CDR3 region: CASSYSGGIETQYF. CDR3 coding DNA: TGTGCCAGCAGTTACTCGGGGGGTATTGAGACCCAGTACTTC. The rearrangement joins TRBV6-2 or TRBV6-3 to TRBJ2-5; the D gene is possibly TRBD2 (6 bases). Germline V CDR1 and CDR2: MNHEY, SVGEGT. The CDR3 covers 14 residues. The germline V and J ends were trimmed by 0 bases and 5 bases, with 10 bases remaining between them.

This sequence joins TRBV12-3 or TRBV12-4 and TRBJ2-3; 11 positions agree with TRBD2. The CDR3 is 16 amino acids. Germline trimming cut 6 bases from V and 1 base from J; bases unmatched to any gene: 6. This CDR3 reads CASRHSGLAGTDTQYF. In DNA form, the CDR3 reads TGTGCCAGCAGGCACTCGGGACTAGCGGGCACAGATACGCAGTATTTT.

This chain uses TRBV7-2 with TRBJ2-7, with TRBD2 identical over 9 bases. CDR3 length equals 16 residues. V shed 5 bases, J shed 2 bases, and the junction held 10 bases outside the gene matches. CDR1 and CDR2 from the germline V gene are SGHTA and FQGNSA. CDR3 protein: CASSPGWGGRAYEQYF. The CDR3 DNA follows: TGTGCCAGCAGCCCCGGTTGGGGCGGGAGGGCCTACGAGCAGTACTTC.

CDR3 amino acids: CASSQGEGGGYEQYF. The CDR3 bases are TGCGCCAGCAGCCAAGGCGAGGGAGGGGGGTACGAGCAGTACTTC. V is TRBV4-1 and J is TRBJ2-7, with D possibly TRBD2 on 7 matching bases. Germline values: CDR1 MGHRA, CDR2 YSYEKL. This CDR3 is 15 amino acids long. V was shortened by 1 base and J by 4 bases, with 14 bases between the two germline ends.

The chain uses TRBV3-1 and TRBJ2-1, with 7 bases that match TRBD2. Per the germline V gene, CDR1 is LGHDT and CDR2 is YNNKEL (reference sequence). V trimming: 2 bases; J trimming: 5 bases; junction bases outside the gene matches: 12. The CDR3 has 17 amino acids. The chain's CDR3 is CASSQSKGLPLHNEQFF. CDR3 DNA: TGTGCCAGCAGCCAAAGTAAGGGACTACCTCTCCACAATGAGCAGTTCTTC.

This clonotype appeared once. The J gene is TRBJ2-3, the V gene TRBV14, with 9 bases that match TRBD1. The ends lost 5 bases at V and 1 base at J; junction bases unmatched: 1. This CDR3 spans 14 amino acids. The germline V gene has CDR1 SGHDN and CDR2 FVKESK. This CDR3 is CASSWTGGTDTQYF. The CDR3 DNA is TGTGCCAGCAGCTGGACAGGGGGCACAGATACGCAGTATTTT. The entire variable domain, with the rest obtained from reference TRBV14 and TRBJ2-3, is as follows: EAGVTQFPSHSVIEKGQTVTLRCDPISGHDNLYWYRRVMGKEIKFLLHFVKESKQDESGMPNNRFLAERTGGTYSTLKVQPAELEDSGVYFCASSWTGGTDTQYFGPGTRLTVL.

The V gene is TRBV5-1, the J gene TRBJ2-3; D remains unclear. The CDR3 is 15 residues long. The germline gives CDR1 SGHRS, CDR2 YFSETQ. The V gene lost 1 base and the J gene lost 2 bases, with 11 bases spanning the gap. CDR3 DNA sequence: TGCGCCAGCAGCTTGCCGGATCGCCTCACAGATACGCAGTATTTT. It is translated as CASSLPDRLTDTQYF.

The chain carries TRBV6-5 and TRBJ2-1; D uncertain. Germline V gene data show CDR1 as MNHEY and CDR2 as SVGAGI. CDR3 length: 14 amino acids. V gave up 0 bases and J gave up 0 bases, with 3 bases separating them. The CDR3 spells CASSYSNSYNEQFF. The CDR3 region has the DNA TGTGCCAGCAGTTACTCCAACTCCTACAATGAGCAGTTCTTC.

The CDR3 coding sequence is TGTGCCAGCAGTTTACTAGGGACTAGCGGGACCCAAGAGACCCAGTACTTC. It yields the protein CASSLLGTSGTQETQYF. This rearrangement joins TRBV12-3 or TRBV12-4 to TRBJ2-5; 13 bases align to TRBD2. The CDR3 is 17 residues long. The ends lost 2 bases at V and 1 base at J; junction bases unmatched: 4.

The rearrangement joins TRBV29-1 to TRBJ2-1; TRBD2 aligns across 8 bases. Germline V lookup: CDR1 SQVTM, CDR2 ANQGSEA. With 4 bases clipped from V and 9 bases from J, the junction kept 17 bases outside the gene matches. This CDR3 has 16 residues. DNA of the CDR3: TGCAGCGTTGCCTATACCCCTGCCGGGGGGGCTGGTGAGCAGTTCTTC. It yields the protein CSVAYTPAGGAGEQFF.

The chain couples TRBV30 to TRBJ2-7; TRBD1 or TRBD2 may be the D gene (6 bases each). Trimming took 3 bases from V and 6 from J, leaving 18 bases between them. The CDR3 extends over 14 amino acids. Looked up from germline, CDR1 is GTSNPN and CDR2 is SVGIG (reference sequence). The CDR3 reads CAWREPGGRAEQYF. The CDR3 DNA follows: TGTGCCTGGAGGGAACCCGGGGGCAGGGCCGAGCAGTACTTC.

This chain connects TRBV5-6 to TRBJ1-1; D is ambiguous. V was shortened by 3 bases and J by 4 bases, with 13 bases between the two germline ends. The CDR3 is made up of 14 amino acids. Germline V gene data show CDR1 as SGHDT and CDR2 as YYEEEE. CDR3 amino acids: CASSSGRFSTEAFF. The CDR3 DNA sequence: TGTGCCAGCAGCTCAGGACGTTTCTCCACTGAAGCTTTCTTT.

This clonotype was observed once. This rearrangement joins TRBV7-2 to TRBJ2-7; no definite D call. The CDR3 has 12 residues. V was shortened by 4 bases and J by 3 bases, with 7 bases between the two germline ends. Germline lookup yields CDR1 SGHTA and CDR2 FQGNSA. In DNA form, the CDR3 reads TGTGCCAGCAGCTACTGGAGCTACGAGCAGTACTTC. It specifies CASSYWSYEQYF.

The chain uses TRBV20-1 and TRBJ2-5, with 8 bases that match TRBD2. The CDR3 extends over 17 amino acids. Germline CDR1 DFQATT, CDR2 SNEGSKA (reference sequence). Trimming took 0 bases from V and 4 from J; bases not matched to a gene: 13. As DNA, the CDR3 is TGCAGTGCTAGAGATACGCGGGAGGTGGTGTGGATAGAGACCCAGTACTTC. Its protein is CSARDTREVVWIETQYF.

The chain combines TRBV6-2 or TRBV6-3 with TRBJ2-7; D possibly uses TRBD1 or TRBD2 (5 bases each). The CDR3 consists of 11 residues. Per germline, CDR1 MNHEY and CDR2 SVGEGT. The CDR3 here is CATSGAREQYF. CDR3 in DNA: TGTGCGACGTCCGGGGCGCGCGAGCAGTACTTC.

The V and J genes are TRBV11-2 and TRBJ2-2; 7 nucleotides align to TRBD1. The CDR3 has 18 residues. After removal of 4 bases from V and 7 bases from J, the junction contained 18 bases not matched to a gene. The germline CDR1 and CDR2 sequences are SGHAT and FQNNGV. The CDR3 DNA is TGTGCCAGCAGCTCAACCCTCATCCGGGGACAGCCAAGCGGGGAGCTGTTTTTT. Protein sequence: CASSSTLIRGQPSGELFF.

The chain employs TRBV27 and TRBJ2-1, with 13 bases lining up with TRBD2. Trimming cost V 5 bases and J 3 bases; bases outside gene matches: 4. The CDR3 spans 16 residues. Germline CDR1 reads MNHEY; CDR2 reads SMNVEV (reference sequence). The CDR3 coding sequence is TGTGCCAGCAGTCGTACTAGCGGGGGGGTCTACAATGAGCAGTTCTTC. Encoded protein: CASSRTSGGVYNEQFF.

CDR3 region: CASSIVGAGGPNEQYF. CDR3 bases: TGTGCCAGTAGTATAGTCGGGGCTGGAGGGCCCAACGAGCAGTACTTC. The chain carries TRBV19 and TRBJ2-7, with a tentative D call TRBD2 (6 bases). V gave up 1 base and J gave up 5 bases, with 18 bases separating them. Looked up from germline, CDR1 is LNHDA and CDR2 is SQIVND (reference sequence). The length of the CDR3 is 16 residues.

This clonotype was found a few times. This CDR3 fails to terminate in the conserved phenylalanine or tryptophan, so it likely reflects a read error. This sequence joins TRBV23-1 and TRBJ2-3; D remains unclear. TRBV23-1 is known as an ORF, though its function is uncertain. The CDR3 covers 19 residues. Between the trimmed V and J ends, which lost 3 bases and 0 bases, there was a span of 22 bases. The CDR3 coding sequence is TGCGCCAGCAGTCATCCCGCCACTCGCGGACCGACGAGCACAGATACGCAGTATGTT. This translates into CASSHPATRGPTSTDTQYV.